This T cell receptor (beta chain) was captured in a study of blood T cell repertoires in COVID-19. Study at large: The United States, Italy and Spain supplied acute and convalescent COVID-19 samples.

This CDR3 spans 12 amino acids. With 6 bases removed from V and 3 bases from J, the gap between germline ends came to 11 bases. The germline V gene has CDR1 DFQATT and CDR2 SNEGSKA (reference sequence). Original processing notes: Reference gene primers were amplified, and this amplification served to estimate nucleated cell counts. The table came from immunoSEQ multiplex PCR; TCRdb's copy has only in-frame clones and leaves some out. The V and J calls and clone size come from that table; D and trimming were worked out from the DNA. Of fewer than 200,000 clones in the sample, 83% were seen once. The receptor's source is a woman of 80 years or more with acute or convalescent COVID-19. This chain links TRBV20-1 with TRBJ1-2, with unresolved D. Sequenced: peripheral blood. CDR3 sequence reads: CSASAGYYGYTF. The CDR3 bases are TGCAGTGCAAGTGCGGGGTACTATGGCTACACCTTC.